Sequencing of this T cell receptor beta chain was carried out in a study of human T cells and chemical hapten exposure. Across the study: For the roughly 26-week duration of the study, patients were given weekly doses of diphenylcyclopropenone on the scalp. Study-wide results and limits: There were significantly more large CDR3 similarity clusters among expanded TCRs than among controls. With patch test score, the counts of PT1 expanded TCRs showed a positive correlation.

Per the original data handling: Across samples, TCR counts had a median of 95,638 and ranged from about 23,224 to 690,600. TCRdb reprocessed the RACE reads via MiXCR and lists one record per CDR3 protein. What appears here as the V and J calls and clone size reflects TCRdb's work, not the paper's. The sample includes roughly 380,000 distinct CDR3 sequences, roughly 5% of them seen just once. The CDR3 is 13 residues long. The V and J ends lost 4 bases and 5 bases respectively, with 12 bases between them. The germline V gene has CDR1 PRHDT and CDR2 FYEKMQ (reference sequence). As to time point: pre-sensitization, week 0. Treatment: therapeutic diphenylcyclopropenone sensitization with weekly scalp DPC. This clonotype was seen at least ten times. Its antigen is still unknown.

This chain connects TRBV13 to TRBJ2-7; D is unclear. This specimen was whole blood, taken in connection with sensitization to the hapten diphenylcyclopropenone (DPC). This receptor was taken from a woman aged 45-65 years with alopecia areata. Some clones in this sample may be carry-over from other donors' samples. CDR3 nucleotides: TGTGCCAGCAGCTCCGGGTCACCCAACGAGCAGTACTTC. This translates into CASSSGSPNEQYF.